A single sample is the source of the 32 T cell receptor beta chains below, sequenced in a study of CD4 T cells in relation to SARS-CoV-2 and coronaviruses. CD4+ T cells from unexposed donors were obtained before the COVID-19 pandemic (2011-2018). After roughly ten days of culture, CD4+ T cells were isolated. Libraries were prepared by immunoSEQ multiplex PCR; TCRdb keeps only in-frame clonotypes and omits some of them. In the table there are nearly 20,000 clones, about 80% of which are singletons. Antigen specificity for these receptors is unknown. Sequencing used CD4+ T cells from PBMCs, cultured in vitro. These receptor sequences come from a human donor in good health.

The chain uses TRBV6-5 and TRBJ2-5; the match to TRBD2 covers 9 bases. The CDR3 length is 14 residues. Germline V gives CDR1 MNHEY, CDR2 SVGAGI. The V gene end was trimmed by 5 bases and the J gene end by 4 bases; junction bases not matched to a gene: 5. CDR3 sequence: CASSPGLARETQYF. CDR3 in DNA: TGTGCCAGCAGTCCGGGACTAGCAAGAGAGACCCAGTACTTC.

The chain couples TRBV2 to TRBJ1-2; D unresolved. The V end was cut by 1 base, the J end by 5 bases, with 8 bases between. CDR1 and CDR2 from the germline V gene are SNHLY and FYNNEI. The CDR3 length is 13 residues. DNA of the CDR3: TGTGCCAGCAGTGAAGGGCAGTCATATGGCTACACCTTC. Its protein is CASSEGQSYGYTF.

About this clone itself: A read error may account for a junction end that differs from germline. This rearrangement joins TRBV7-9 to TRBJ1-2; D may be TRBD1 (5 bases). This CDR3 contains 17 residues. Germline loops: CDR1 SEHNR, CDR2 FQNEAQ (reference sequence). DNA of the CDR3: TGTGCCAGCAGCCCCTCTTTGGTCGGGCAGGGCGATCGAACAATGCGCTTC. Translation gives CASSPSLVGQGDRTMRF. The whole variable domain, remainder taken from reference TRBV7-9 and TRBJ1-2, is DTGVSQNPRHKITKRGQNVTFRCDPISEHNRLYWYRQTLGQGPEFLTYFQNEAQLEKSRLLSDRFSAERPKGSFSTLEIQRTEQGDSAMYLCASSPSLVGQGDRTMRFGSGTRLTVV.

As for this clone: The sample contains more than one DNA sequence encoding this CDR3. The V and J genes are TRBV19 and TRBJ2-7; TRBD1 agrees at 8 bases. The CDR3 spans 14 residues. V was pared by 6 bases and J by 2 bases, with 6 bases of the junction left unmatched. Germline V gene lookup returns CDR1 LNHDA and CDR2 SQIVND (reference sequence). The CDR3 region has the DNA TGTGCCAGTAGCCCCAGGACAGGGACCTACGAGCAGTACTTC. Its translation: CASSPRTGTYEQYF. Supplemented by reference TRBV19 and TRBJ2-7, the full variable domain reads DGGITQSPKYLFRKEGQNVTLSCEQNLNHDAMYWYRQDPGQGLRLIYYSQIVNDFQKGDIAEGYSVSREKKESFPLTVTSAQKNPTAFYLCASSPRTGTYEQYFGPGTRLTVT.

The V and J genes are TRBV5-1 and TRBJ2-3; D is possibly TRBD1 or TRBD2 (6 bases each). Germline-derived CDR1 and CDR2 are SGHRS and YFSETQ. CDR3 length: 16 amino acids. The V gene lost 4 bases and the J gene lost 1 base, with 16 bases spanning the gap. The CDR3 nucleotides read TGCGCCAGCAGCCCAGAGGGGGACTTAGGCACAGATACGCAGTATTTT. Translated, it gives CASSPEGDLGTDTQYF. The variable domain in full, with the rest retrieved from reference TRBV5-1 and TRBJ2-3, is KAGVTQTPRYLIKTRGQQVTLSCSPISGHRSVSWYQQTPGQGLQFLFEYFSETQRNKGNFPGRFSGRQFSNSRSEMNVSTLELGDSALYLCASSPEGDLGTDTQYFGPGTRLTVL.

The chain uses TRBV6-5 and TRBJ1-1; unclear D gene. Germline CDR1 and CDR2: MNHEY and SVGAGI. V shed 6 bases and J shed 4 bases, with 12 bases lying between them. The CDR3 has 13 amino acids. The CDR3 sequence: CASSPLAVTEAFF. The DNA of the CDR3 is TGTGCCAGCAGCCCCCTGGCGGTCACTGAAGCTTTCTTT.

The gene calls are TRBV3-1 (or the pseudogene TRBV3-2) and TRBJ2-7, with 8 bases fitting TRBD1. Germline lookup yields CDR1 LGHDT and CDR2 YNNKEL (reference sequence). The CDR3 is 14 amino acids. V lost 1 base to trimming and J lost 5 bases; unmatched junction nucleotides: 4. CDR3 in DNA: TGTGCCAGCAGCCAAGGACAGGGGTATGACGAGCAGTACTTC. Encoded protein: CASSQGQGYDEQYF.

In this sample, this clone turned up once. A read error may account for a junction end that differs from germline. DNA for the CDR3: TGTGCCAGCATCATTCGCCCTGGGGGCCTGCCCGTCTTC. Amino acids: CASIIRPGGLPVF. The V and J genes are TRBV6-5 and TRBJ1-2; tentative D call: TRBD1 (6 bases). Germline assignment: CDR1 MNHEY and CDR2 SVGAGI. The length of the CDR3 is 13 residues.

The CDR3 loop is CASSLWRVLSNSPLHF. The CDR3 DNA reads as TGTGCCAGCAGCTTGTGGAGGGTTCTGAGTAATTCACCCCTCCACTTT. This chain links TRBV5-6 with TRBJ1-6; no definite D call. Germline CDR1 and CDR2: SGHDT and YYEEEE. The CDR3 has 16 residues. V lost 1 base to trimming and J lost 6 bases, with 14 bases between them.

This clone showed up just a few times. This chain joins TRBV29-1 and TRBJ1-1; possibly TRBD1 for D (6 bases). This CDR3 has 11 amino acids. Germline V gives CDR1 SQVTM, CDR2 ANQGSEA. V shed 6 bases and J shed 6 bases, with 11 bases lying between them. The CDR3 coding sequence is TGCAGCGTAGCTCAGGGGCCTGAAGCTTTCTTT. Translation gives CSVAQGPEAFF.

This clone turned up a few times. This CDR3 is CASSPRLANYNEQFF. The CDR3 bases are TGTGCCAGCAGCCCGCGACTAGCGAACTACAATGAGCAGTTCTTC. The chain couples TRBV7-3 to TRBJ2-1, with 8 bases that match TRBD2. V lost 5 bases and J lost 3; bases outside the gene matches: 6. Germline V gene data show CDR1 as SGHTA and CDR2 as FQGTGA. The CDR3 has 15 residues.

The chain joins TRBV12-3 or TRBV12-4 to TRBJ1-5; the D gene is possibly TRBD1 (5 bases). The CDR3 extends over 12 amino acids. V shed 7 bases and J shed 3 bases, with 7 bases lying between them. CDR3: CASKGYNQPQHF. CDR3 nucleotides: TGTGCCAGCAAGGGGTACAATCAGCCCCAGCATTTT.

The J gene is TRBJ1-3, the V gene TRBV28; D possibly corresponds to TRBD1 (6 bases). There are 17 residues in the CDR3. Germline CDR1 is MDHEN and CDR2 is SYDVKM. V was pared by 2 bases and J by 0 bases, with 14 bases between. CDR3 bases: TGTGCCAGCAGTTTAATCGCTATGGGGGCCTCTGGAAACACCATATATTTT. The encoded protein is CASSLIAMGASGNTIYF. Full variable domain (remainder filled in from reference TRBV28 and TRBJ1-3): DVKVTQSSRYLVKRTGEKVFLECVQDMDHENMFWYRQDPGLGLRLIYFSYDVKMKEKGDIPEGYSVSREKKERFSLILESASTNQTSMYLCASSLIAMGASGNTIYFGEGSWLTVV.

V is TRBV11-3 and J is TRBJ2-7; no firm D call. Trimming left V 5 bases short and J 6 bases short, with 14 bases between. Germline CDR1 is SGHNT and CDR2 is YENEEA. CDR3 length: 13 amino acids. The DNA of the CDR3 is TGTGCCAGCAGCCACCGCCCATTAGGCGAGCAGTACTTC. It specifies CASSHRPLGEQYF.

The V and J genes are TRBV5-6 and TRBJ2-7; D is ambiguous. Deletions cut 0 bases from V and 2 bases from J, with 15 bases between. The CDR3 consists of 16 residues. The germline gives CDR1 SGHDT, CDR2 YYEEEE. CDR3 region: CASSLEGSSSAYEQYF. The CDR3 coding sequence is TGTGCCAGCAGCTTGGAAGGAAGTAGCAGTGCCTACGAGCAGTACTTC.

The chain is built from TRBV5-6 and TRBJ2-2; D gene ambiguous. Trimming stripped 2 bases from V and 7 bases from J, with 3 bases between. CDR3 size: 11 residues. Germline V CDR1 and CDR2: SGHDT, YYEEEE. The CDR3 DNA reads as TGTGCCAGCAGCTTTCACGGGGAGCTGTTTTTT. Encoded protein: CASSFHGELFF.

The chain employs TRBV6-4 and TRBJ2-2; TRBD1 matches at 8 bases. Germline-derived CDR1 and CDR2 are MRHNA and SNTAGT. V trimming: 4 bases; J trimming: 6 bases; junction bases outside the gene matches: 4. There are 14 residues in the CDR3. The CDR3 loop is CASSAQTGAGELFF. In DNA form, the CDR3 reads TGTGCCAGCAGTGCCCAGACAGGGGCCGGGGAGCTGTTTTTT.

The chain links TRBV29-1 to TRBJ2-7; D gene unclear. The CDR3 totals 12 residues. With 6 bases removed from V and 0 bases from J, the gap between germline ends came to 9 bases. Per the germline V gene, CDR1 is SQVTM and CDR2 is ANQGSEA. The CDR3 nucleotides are TGCAGCGTCATGTCTAGCTCCTACGAGCAGTACTTC. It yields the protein CSVMSSSYEQYF.

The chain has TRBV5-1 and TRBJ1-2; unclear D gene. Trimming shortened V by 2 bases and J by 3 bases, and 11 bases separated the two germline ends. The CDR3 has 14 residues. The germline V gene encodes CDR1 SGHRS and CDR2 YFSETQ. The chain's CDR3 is CASSFSGYYYGYTF. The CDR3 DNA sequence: TGCGCCAGCAGCTTCTCGGGGTACTACTATGGCTACACCTTC.

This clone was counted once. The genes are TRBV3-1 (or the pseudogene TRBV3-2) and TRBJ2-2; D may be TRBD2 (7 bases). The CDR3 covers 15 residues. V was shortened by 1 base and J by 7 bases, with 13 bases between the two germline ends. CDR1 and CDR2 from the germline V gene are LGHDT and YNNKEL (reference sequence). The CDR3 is CASSQVGGHGGELFF. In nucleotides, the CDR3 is TGTGCCAGCAGCCAAGTCGGGGGGCACGGCGGGGAGCTGTTTTTT.

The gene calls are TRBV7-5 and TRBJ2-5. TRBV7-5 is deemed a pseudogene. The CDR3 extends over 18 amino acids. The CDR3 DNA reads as TGTGCCAGAAGCTTAGTTGGGGGCTGGGGAGGGGGCAGAGAGACCCAGTACTTC. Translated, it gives CARSLVGGWGGGRETQYF.

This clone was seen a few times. CDR3 protein: CASTRGERDSTDTQYF. The CDR3 DNA follows: TGTGCCAGCACCCGCGGGGAGCGGGATAGCACAGATACGCAGTATTTT. The V gene is TRBV6-4, the J gene TRBJ2-3, with 7 bases aligning to TRBD2. Trimming cost V 7 bases and J 0 bases; bases outside gene matches: 10. The CDR3 loop spans 16 amino acids. Per the germline V gene, CDR1 is MRHNA and CDR2 is SNTAGT.

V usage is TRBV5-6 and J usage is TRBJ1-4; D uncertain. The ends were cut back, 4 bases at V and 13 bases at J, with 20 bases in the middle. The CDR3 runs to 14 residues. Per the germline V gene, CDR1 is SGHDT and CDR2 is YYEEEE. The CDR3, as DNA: TGTGCCAGCAGCGCGACCCGGCCGCTCACGGGACTGTTTTTT. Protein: CASSATRPLTGLFF.

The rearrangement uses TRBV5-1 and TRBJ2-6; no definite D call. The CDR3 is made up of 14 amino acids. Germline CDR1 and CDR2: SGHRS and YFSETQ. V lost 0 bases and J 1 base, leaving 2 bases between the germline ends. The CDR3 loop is CASSLGSGANVLTF. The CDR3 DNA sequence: TGCGCCAGCAGCTTGGGATCTGGGGCCAACGTCCTGACTTTC.

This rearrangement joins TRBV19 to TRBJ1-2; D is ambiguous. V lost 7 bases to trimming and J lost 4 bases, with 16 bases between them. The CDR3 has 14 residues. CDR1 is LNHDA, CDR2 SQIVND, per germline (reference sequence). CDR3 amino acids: CASTDGHLTYGYTF. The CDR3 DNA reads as TGTGCCAGTACGGACGGGCATCTCACCTATGGCTACACCTTC.

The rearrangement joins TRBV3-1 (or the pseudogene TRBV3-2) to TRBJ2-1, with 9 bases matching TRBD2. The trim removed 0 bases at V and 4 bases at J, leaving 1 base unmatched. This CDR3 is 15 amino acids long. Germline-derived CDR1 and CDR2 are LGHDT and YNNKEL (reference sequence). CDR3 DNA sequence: TGTGCCAGCAGCCAAGATCTAGCGGGGTACAATGAGCAGTTCTTC. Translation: CASSQDLAGYNEQFF.

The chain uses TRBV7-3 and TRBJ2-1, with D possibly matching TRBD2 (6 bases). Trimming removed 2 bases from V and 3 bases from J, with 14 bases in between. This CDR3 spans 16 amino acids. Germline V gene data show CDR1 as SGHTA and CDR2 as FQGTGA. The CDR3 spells CASSLSPEGFYNEQFF. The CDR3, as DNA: TGTGCCAGCAGCTTATCCCCGGAGGGATTCTACAATGAGCAGTTCTTC.

CDR3 bases: TGTGCCAGCAGTTACTCGGGGGACAGGGGGCACGAGCAGTACTTC. Protein: CASSYSGDRGHEQYF. The genes are TRBV6-5 and TRBJ2-7, with 12 bases matching TRBD1. Germline CDR1 and CDR2: MNHEY and SVGAGI. J was trimmed by 5 bases and V by 0 bases; bases with no gene match: 2. There are 15 residues in the CDR3.

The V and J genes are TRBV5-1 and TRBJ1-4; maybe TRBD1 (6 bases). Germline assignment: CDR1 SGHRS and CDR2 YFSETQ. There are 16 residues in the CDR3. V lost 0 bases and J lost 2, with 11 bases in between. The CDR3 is CASSLVRGPTNEKLFF. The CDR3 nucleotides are TGCGCCAGCAGCTTGGTCAGGGGCCCCACTAATGAAAAACTGTTTTTT.

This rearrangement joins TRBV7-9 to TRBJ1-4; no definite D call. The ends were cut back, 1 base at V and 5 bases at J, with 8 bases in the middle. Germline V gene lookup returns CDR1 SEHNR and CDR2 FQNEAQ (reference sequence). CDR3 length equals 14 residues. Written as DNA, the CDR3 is TGTGCCAGCAGCTTAGGCTTGGGGAATGAAAAACTGTTTTTT. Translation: CASSLGLGNEKLFF.

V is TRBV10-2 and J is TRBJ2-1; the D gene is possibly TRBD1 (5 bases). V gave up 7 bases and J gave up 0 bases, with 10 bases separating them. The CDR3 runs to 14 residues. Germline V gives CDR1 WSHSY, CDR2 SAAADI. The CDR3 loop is CASKNRSSYNEQFF. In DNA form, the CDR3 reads TGCGCCAGCAAAAACAGGAGCTCCTACAATGAGCAGTTCTTC.

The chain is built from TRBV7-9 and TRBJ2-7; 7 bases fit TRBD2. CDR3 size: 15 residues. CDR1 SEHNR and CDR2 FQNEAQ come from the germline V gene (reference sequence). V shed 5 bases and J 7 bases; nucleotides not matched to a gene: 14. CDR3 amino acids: CASSRPSHGAGEQYF. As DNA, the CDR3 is TGTGCCAGCAGCCGACCTTCACACGGAGCGGGGGAGCAGTACTTC.